This record looks at one T cell receptor beta chain sequence and its context. Its target is unknown. Under 3 months was the duration of disease in ophthalmopathy patients, who also had a Clinical Activity Score of at least 3 and a NOSPECS grade of at least 4. The diagnostic basis comprised clinical symptoms, serum thyroxine and TRAb, thyroid ultrasound and orbital computed tomography. It was RNA transcripts that yielded the amplified TCR beta CDR3 regions. A set of HTBI primers served as the primers for a first-round RT-PCR of the TCR CDR3. TCRdb fed the multiplex PCR reads into MiXCR, producing one record per CDR3 protein. Among under 600,000 distinct CDR3 sequences listed, about a sixth were seen once. Trimming removed 4 bases from V and 4 bases from J, with 17 bases in between. Germline CDR1 reads SGHDN; CDR2 reads FVKESK. The CDR3 length is 16 residues. This sample was taken from a study of T cells in Graves' hyperthyroidism and ophthalmopathy. In the study overall: Peripheral blood was secured at the point of initial diagnosis, before any treatment.

Findings and caveats of the study: By a 13 V-J model, ophthalmopathy was set apart from stable hyperthyroidism.

Input material: blood. V is TRBV14 and J is TRBJ1-5, with D possibly matching TRBD1 (5 bases). The TCR originated in a middle-aged woman with Graves' ophthalmopathy. The CDR3 nucleotides read TGTGCCAGCAGCCGTGGGACCGCAGTTACAAATCAGCCCCAGCATTTT. Its translation: CASSRGTAVTNQPQHF.